This TCR beta chain was sequenced in a study of cytomegalovirus exposure and HLA in healthy donors. Concerning this clone: The antigen remains undetermined.

This CDR3 has 15 amino acids. Germline V CDR1 and CDR2: MGHRA, YSYEKL. The germline V and J ends were trimmed by 1 base and 2 bases, with 9 bases remaining between them. With 60 Vbeta and 13 Jbeta primers, the PCR was carried out. The repertoire was sequenced with immunoSEQ multiplex PCR; TCRdb's copy has only in-frame clones and lacks some. This sample has 200,000 to 250,000 clones, with around 80% found just once. Study-wide findings and caveats: Roughly uniform sequencing depth across donors was assumed, possibly incorrectly. A later analysis showed that HLA-associated TCR beta chains had undergone more clonal expansion than equally common others. Looking again later, the authors saw that most CMV-associated TCR beta chains seemed HLA-restricted. Rarity held for most TCR sequences, but there were some public TCRs that occurred in many donors.

This sequence was found in a boy under 18 in good health and CMV-seronegative. Sequencing was performed on PBMCs. V and J are TRBV4-1 and TRBJ1-3; D is unclear. CDR3 protein: CASSQVGRTGNTIYF. In DNA form, the CDR3 reads TGCGCCAGCAGCCAAGTAGGCAGGACTGGAAACACCATATATTTT.